The source of this T cell receptor beta chain is a study of blood T cell repertoires in COVID-19. Unmatched junction bases numbered 5, after V lost 4 bases and J lost 3 bases. The CDR3 sequence is 14 residues long. Germline V gene lookup returns CDR1 MNHEY and CDR2 SMNVEV (reference sequence). Per the original data handling: Nucleated cell number was recorded as an estimate derived from reference gene primer amplification. Assay used: immunoSEQ multiplex PCR; TCRdb lists only in-frame clones, some missing. V and J calls and clone size are copied from that table; D and trimming were computed from the DNA. The table has roughly 97,000 clones, just under 85% seen once.

The source of this sequence is a man aged 65 to 79 with acute or convalescent COVID-19. This sequence joins TRBV27 and TRBJ1-1; 7 positions agree with TRBD1. Input material: peripheral blood. The CDR3 nucleotides read TGTGCCAGCAGTTACAGGGGCAGGGACACTGAAGCTTTCTTT. This translates into CASSYRGRDTEAFF.